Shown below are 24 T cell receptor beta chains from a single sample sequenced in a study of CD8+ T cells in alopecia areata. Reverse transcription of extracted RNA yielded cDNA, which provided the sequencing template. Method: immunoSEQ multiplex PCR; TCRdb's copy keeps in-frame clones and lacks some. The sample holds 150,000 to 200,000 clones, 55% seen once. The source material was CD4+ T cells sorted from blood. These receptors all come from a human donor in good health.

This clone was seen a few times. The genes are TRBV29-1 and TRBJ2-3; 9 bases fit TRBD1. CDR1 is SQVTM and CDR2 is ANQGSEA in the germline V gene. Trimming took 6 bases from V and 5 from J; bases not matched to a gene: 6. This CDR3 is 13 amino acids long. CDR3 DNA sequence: TGCAGCGTGGGGACAGGGTCCCGAGATACGCAGTATTTT. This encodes CSVGTGSRDTQYF.

This chain's CDR3 is CASTIGDTGELFF. The CDR3 coding sequence is TGTGCCAGCACCATAGGGGACACCGGGGAGCTGTTTTTT. The chain uses TRBV6-1 and TRBJ2-2, with D possibly matching TRBD1 (5 bases). Germline V lookup: CDR1 MNHNS, CDR2 SASEGT. CDR3 length: 13 amino acids. V gave up 7 bases and J gave up 3 bases, with 9 bases separating them.

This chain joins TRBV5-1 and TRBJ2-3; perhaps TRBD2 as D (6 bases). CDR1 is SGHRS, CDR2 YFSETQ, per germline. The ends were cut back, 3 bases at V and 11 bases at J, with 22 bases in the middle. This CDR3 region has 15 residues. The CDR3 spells CASSYGGGTSRVQYF. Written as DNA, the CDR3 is TGCGCCAGCAGCTACGGGGGAGGCACCTCTCGAGTGCAGTATTTT.

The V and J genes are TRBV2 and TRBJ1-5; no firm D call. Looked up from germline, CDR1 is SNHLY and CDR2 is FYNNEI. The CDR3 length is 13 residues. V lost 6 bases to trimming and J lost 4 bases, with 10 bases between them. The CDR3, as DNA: TGTGCCAGCAGGCCCGACGGGAATCAGCCCCAGCATTTT. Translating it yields CASRPDGNQPQHF. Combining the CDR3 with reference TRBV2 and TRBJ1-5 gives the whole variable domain EPEVTQTPSHQVTQMGQEVILRCVPISNHLYFYWYRQILGQKVEFLVSFYNNEISEKSEIFDDQFSVERPDGSNFTLKIRSTKLEDSAMYFCASRPDGNQPQHFGDGTRLSIL.

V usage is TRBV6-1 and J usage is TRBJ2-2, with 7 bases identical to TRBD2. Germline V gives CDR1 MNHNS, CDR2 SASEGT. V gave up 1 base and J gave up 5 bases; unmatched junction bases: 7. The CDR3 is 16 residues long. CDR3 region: CASSEVLAEETGELFF. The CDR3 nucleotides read TGTGCCAGCAGTGAAGTTCTAGCGGAAGAGACCGGGGAGCTGTTTTTT.

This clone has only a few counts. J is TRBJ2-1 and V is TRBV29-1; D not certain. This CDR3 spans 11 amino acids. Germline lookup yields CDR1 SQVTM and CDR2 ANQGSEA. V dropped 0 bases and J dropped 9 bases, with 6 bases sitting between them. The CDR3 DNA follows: TGCAGCGTTGAAGATTATCCTGAGCAGTTCTTC. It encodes CSVEDYPEQFF.

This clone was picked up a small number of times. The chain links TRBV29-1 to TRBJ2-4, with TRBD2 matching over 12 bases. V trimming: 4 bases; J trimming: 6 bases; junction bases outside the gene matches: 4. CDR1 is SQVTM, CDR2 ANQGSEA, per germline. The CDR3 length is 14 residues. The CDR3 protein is CSVASGRALNIQYF. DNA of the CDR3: TGCAGCGTTGCTAGCGGGAGGGCCCTAAACATTCAGTACTTC.

CDR3 residues: CASSSGGSEQFF. CDR3 nucleotide sequence: TGCGCCAGCAGCTCAGGCGGGAGCGAGCAGTTCTTC. The chain links TRBV5-1 to TRBJ2-1, with 7 nucleotides matching TRBD2. CDR3 length: 12 residues. V lost 3 bases and J lost 10; bases outside the gene matches: 4. The V gene's germline CDR1 is SGHRS and CDR2 YFSETQ. The full variable domain, in which reference TRBV5-1 and TRBJ2-1 provide the parts outside the CDR3, is KAGVTQTPRYLIKTRGQQVTLSCSPISGHRSVSWYQQTPGQGLQFLFEYFSETQRNKGNFPGRFSGRQFSNSRSEMNVSTLELGDSALYLCASSSGGSEQFFGPGTRLTVL.

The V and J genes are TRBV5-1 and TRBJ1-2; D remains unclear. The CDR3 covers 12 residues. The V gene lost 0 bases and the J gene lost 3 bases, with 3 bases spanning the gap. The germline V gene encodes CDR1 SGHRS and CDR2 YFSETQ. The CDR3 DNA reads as TGCGCCAGCAGCTTGGGGTACTATGGCTACACCTTC. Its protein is CASSLGYYGYTF.

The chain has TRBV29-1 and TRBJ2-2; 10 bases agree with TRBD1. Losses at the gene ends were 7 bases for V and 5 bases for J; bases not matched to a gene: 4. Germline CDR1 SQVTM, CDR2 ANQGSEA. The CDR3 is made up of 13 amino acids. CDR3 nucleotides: TGCAGCGCGACGGGACAGGGGACCGGGGAGCTGTTTTTT. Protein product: CSATGQGTGELFF.

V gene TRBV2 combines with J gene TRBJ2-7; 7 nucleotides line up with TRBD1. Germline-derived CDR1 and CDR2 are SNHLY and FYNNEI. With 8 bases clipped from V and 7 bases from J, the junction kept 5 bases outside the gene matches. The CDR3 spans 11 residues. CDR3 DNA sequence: TGTGCCAGCTCGAGGGGGCAGGAGCAGTACTTC. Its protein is CASSRGQEQYF.

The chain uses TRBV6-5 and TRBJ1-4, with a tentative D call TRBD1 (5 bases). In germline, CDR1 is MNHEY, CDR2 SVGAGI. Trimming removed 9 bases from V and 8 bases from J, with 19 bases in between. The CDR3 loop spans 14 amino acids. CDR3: CASRPGGGHEKLFF. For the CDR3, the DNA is TGTGCCAGTCGTCCTGGGGGGGGTCACGAAAAACTGTTTTTT.

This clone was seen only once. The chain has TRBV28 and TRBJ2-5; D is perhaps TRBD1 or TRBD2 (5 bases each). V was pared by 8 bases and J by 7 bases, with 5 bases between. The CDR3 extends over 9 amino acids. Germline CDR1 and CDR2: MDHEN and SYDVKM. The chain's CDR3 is CASGGTQYF. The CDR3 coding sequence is TGTGCCAGCGGGGGGACCCAGTACTTC.

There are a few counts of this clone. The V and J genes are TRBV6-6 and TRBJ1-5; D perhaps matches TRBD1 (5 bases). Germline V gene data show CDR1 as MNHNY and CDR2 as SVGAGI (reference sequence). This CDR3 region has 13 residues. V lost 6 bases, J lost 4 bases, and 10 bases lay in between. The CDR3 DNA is TGTGCCAGCAGACTGGGGGTTAATCAGCCCCAGCATTTT. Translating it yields CASRLGVNQPQHF.

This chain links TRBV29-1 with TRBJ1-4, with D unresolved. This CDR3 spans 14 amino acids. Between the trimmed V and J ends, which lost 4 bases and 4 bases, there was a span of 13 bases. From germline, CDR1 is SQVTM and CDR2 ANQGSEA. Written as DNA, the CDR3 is TGCAGCGTTGTTTTAGGAGGTTTTAATGAAAAACTGTTTTTT. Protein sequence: CSVVLGGFNEKLFF.

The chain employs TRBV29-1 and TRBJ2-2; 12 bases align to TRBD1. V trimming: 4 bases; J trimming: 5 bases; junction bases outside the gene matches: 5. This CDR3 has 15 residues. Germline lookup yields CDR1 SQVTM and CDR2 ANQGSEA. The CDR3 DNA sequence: TGCAGCGTTGTGGGACAGGGGGCGCAAACCGGGGAGCTGTTTTTT. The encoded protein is CSVVGQGAQTGELFF.

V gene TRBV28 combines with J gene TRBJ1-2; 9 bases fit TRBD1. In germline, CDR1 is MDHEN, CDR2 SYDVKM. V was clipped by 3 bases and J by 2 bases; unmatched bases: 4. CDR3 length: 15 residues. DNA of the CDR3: TGTGCCAGCAGTTTGACTGGGACAGGGAACTATGGCTACACCTTC. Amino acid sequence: CASSLTGTGNYGYTF.

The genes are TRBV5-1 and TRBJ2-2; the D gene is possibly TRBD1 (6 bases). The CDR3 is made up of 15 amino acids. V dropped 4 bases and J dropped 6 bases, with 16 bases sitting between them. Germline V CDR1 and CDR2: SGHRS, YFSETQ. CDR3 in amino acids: CASSGPDRYPGELFF. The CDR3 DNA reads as TGCGCCAGCAGCGGGCCCGACAGGTATCCCGGGGAGCTGTTTTTT.

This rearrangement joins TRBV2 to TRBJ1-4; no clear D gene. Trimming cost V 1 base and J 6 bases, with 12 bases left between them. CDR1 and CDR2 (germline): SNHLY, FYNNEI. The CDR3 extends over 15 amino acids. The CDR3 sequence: CASSEGSGLDEKLFF. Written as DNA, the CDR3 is TGTGCCAGCAGTGAAGGATCCGGCCTAGATGAAAAACTGTTTTTT.

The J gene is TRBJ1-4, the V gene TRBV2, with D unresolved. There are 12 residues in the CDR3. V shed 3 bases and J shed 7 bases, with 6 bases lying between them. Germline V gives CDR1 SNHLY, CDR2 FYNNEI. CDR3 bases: TGTGCCAGCAGTGATAGAGGTGAAAAACTGTTTTTT. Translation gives CASSDRGEKLFF.

The CDR3: CASSGTSGGAGEQFF. The CDR3 DNA sequence: TGTGCCAGCAGCGGGACTAGCGGGGGAGCGGGTGAGCAGTTCTTC. J is TRBJ2-1 and V is TRBV7-2; TRBD2 matches 14 bases. The V segment lost 5 bases and the J segment 9 bases; nucleotides outside the gene matches: 6. Germline V lookup: CDR1 SGHTA, CDR2 FQGNSA. The CDR3 contains 15 residues.

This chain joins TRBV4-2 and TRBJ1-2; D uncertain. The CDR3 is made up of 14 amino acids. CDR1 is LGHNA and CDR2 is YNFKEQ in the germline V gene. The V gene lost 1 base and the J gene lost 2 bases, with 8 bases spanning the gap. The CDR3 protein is CASSQVAENYGYTF. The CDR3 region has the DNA TGTGCCAGCAGCCAAGTGGCGGAGAACTATGGCTACACCTTC.

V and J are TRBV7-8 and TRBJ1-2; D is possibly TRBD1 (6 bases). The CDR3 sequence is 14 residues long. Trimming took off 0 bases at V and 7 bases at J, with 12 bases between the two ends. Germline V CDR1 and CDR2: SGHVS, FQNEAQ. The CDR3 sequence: CASSLAGTGLGYTF. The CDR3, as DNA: TGTGCCAGCAGCTTAGCCGGTACAGGGCTTGGCTACACCTTC.

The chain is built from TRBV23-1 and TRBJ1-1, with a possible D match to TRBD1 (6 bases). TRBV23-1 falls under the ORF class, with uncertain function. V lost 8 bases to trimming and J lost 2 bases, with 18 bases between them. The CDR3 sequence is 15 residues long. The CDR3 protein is CASGNRVRKNTEAFF. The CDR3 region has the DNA TGCGCCAGCGGGAACAGGGTCAGGAAAAACACTGAAGCTTTCTTT.